Presented here are 11 T cell receptor beta chains from one specimen sequenced in a study of blood T cell repertoires in COVID-19. The protocol was immunoSEQ multiplex PCR, while the TCRdb copy is restricted to in-frame clones and leaves out a portion. The sample yields about 130,000 clones, 60% to 80% seen once. Sequencing input: peripheral blood. The receptors stem from a man aged 55 to 70 with acute or convalescent COVID-19.

V and J are TRBV7-9 and TRBJ2-5; 8 bases agree with TRBD2. CDR3 size: 14 residues. Unmatched junction bases numbered 3, after V lost 5 bases and J lost 1 base. In germline, CDR1 is SEHNR, CDR2 FQNEAQ (reference sequence). The CDR3 bases are TGTGCCAGCAGCCCTACTAGCGGCCAAGAGACCCAGTACTTC. This encodes CASSPTSGQETQYF.

The gene calls are TRBV7-9 and TRBJ1-1; 11 bases are shared with TRBD1. The germline gives CDR1 SEHNR, CDR2 FQNEAQ (reference sequence). The V and J ends lost 5 bases and 2 bases, in that order; junction bases with no gene match: 4. This CDR3 comprises 15 residues. This CDR3 reads CASSGTGGKNTEAFF. The CDR3 DNA reads as TGTGCCAGCAGCGGGACAGGGGGTAAAAACACTGAAGCTTTCTTT.

This sequence joins TRBV30 and TRBJ2-1, with 8 positions matching TRBD2. Germline-derived CDR1 and CDR2 are GTSNPN and SVGIG (reference sequence). This CDR3 region has 15 residues. V shed 3 bases, J shed 0 bases, and the junction held 4 bases outside the gene matches. CDR3 nucleotide sequence: TGTGCCTGGAGGTTAGCGGGGAGCTCCTACAATGAGCAGTTCTTC. Translation: CAWRLAGSSYNEQFF.

The chain's CDR3 is CASSAGQGGYGYTF. DNA of the CDR3: TGTGCCAGCAGTGCGGGACAGGGTGGCTATGGCTACACCTTC. This chain connects TRBV6-1 to TRBJ1-2; 9 positions agree with TRBD1. The V gene's germline CDR1 is MNHNS and CDR2 SASEGT. V was pared by 4 bases and J by 4 bases, with 4 bases of the junction left unmatched. The CDR3 length is 14 residues.

The V and J genes are TRBV6-5 and TRBJ2-3, with TRBD2 matching 8 bases. The V segment lost 6 bases and the J segment 1 base; nucleotides outside the gene matches: 6. This CDR3 has 15 residues. The germline V gene encodes CDR1 MNHEY and CDR2 SVGAGI. The CDR3 DNA is TGTGCCAGCAGCCTCAAGCGGGGGCGCACAGATACGCAGTATTTT. Amino acid sequence: CASSLKRGRTDTQYF.

This clone appeared a few times. The rearrangement links TRBV6-5 to TRBJ1-2, with D perhaps TRBD1 (6 bases). The CDR3 has 13 amino acids. The V end was cut by 4 bases, the J end by 10 bases, with 16 bases between. The germline gives CDR1 MNHEY, CDR2 SVGAGI. The DNA for the CDR3 is TGTGCCAGCAGTTGGAGCCCACAGGGAACCTACACCTTC. Residues: CASSWSPQGTYTF.

This chain links TRBV7-3 with TRBJ2-7; D is undetermined. Deletions cut 4 bases from V and 1 base from J, with 8 bases between. The CDR3 has 13 amino acids. Germline V CDR1 and CDR2: SGHTA, FQGTGA. CDR3 coding DNA: TGTGCCAGCAGCTACGGCAGGTCCTACGAGCAGTACTTC. It translates to CASSYGRSYEQYF.

The V gene is TRBV24-1, the J gene TRBJ2-1; 10 bases agree with TRBD2. With V trimmed by 0 bases and J by 10 bases, 8 bases remained unmatched. The germline gives CDR1 KGHDR, CDR2 SFDVKD. The CDR3 consists of 16 residues. The CDR3 nucleotides read TGTGCCACCAGTGATTTGGGGACTAGCGCAGTATGGGAGCAGTTCTTC. It encodes CATSDLGTSAVWEQFF.

J is TRBJ2-2 and V is TRBV6-5; D is unclear. Germline CDR1 MNHEY, CDR2 SVGAGI. This CDR3 has 13 amino acids. V shed 2 bases and J shed 6 bases, with 7 bases lying between them. CDR3: CASSYDGAGELFF. In DNA, the CDR3 is TGTGCCAGCAGTTACGATGGAGCCGGGGAGCTGTTTTTT.

The chain uses TRBV6-1 and TRBJ2-6; TRBD1 is a possible D gene (5 bases). The germline V and J ends were trimmed by 1 base and 2 bases, with 6 bases remaining between them. The germline gives CDR1 MNHNS, CDR2 SASEGT. This CDR3 region has 15 residues. CDR3 sequence reads: CASSEGGAGANVLTF. Written as DNA, the CDR3 is TGTGCCAGCAGTGAAGGGGGCGCTGGGGCCAACGTCCTGACTTTC.

The V call is TRBV7-9, the J call TRBJ1-5; unclear D gene. Trimming took 5 bases from V and 4 from J, leaving 9 bases between them. Germline V CDR1 and CDR2: SEHNR, FQNEAQ (reference sequence). CDR3 length: 13 amino acids. The CDR3 spells CASSREVNQPQHF. The CDR3 DNA reads TGTGCCAGCAGCCGTGAGGTAAATCAGCCCCAGCATTTT.